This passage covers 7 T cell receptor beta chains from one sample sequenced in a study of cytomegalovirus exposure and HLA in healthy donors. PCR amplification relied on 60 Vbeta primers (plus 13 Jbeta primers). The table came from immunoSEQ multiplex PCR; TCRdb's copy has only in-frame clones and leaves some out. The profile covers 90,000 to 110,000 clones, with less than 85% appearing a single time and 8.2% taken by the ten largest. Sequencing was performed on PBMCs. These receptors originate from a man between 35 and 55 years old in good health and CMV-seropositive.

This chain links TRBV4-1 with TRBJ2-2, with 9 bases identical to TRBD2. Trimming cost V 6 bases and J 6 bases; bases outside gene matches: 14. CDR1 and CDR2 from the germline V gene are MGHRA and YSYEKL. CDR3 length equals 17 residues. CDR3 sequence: CASSLAGSGSVSGELFF. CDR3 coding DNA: TGCGCCAGCAGTCTGGCGGGTAGCGGGAGTGTTTCCGGGGAGCTGTTTTTT.

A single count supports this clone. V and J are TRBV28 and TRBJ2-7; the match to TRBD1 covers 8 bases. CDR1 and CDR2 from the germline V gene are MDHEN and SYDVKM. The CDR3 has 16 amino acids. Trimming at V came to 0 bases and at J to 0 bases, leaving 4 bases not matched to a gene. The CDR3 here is CASSLWGTGSSYEQYF. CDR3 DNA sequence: TGTGCCAGCAGTTTATGGGGGACAGGCAGCTCCTACGAGCAGTACTTC.

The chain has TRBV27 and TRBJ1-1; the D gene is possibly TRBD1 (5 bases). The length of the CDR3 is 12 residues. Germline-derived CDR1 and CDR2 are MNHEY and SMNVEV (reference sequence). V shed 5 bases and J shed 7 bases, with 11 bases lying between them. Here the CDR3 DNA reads TGTGCCAGCAGTCACCCCGGGGGTGAAGCTTTCTTT. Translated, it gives CASSHPGGEAFF.

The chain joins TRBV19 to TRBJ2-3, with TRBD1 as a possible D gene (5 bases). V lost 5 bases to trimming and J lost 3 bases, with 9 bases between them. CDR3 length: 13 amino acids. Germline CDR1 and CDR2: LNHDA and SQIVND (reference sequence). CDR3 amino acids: CASSPQGTDTQYF. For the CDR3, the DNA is TGTGCCAGTAGTCCGCAGGGTACAGATACGCAGTATTTT.

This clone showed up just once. The CDR3 DNA follows: TGTGCCAGCAGTGAATCAGGGACAGGGAAATATGGTGAGCCCCAGCATTTT. Its protein is CASSESGTGKYGEPQHF. This chain connects TRBV27 to TRBJ1-5; 9 bases are shared with TRBD1. V was pared by 5 bases and J by 8 bases, with 16 bases of the junction left unmatched. CDR3 length equals 17 residues. Per the germline V gene, CDR1 is MNHEY and CDR2 is SMNVEV (reference sequence).

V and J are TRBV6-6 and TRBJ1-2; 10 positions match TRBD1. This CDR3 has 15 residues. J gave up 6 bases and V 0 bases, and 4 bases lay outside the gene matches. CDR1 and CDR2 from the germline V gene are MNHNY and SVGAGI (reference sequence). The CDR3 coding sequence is TGTGCCAGCAGTTACTCGACAGGGGGCGCGGATGGCTACACCTTC. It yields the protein CASSYSTGGADGYTF.

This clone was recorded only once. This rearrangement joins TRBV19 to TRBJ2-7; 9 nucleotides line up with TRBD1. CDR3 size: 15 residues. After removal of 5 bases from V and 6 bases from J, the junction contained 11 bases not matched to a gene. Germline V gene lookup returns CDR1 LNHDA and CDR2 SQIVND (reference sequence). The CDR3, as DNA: TGTGCCAGTAGTCCTCGACAGGGGGGGCTCCTCGAGCAGTACTTC. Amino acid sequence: CASSPRQGGLLEQYF.